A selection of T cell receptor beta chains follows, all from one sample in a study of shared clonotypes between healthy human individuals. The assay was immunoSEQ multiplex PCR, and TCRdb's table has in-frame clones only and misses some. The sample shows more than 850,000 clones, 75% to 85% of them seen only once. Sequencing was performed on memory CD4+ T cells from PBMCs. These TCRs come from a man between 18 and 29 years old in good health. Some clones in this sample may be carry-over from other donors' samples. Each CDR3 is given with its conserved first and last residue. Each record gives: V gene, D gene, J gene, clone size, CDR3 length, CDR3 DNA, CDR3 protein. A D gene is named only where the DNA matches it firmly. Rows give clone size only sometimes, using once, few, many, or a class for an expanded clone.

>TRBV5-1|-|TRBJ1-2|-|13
TGCGCCAGCAGCGGGGATCGGGGTTATGGCTACACCTTC
CASSGDRGYGYTF
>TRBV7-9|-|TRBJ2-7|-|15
TGTGCCAGCAGCTTATTTACGGACTACTCCTACGAGCAGTACTTC
CASSLFTDYSYEQYF
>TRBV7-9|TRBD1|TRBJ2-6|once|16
TGTGCCAGCAGCCCGGGACAGGGGAATGGGGCCAACGTCCTGACTTTC
CASSPGQGNGANVLTF
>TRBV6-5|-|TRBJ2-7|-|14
TGTGCCAGCAGTCGGGCAGGGCACGGGTACGAGCAGTACTTC
CASSRAGHGYEQYF
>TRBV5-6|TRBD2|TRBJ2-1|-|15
TGTGCCAGCAGCTTGTTCTGGCTTAGCGGGAGTGAGCAGTTCTTC
CASSLFWLSGSEQFF
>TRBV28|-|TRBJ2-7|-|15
TGTGCCAGCAGTTTAGGAGGGACACAAGCCTACGAGCAGTACTTC
CASSLGGTQAYEQYF
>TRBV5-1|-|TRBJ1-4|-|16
TGCGCCAGCAGCCCTAACCCGGGACACCTTAATGAAAAACTGTTTTTT
CASSPNPGHLNEKLFF
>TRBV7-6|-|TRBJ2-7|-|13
TGTGCCAGCGCTTCGGCCGGATCCGACGAGCAGTACTTC
CASASAGSDEQYF
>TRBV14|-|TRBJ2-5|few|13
TGTGCCAGCAGCCTCCTGGACGAGGAGACCCAGTACTTC
CASSLLDEETQYF
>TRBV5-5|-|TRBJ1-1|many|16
TGTGCCAGCCAACGATTGTGGACAAACCTGAACACTGAAGCTTTCTTT
CASQRLWTNLNTEAFF
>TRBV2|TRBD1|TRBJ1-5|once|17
TGTGCCAGCACGGGACAGGGTATCGTCTATAGCAATCAGCCCCAGCATTTT
CASTGQGIVYSNQPQHF
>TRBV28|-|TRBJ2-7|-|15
TGTGCCAGCAGTCGACATTCTACAGGGTTGGGCGAGCAGTACTTC
CASSRHSTGLGEQYF
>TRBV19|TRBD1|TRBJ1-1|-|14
TGTGCCAGTAGTCTCAGGGGGCTTGGCACTGAAGCTTTCTTT
CASSLRGLGTEAFF
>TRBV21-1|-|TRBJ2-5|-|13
TGTGCCAGCAGCAAAGCGCCCTTACACCGGGAGTACTTC
CASSKAPLHREYF
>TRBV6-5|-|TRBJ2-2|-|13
TGTGCCAGCAGACCGGTCAACACCGGGGAGCTGTTTTTT
CASRPVNTGELFF
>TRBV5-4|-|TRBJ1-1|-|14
TGTGCCCTCCGTTCTAGGGGAATGAACACTGAAGCTTTCTTT
CALRSRGMNTEAFF
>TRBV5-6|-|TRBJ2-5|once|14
TGTGCCAGCAGCTTGGCTCAGGGGCGAGAGACCCAGTACTTC
CASSLAQGRETQYF